These T cell receptor beta chains were read from a single sample in a study of cytomegalovirus exposure and HLA in healthy donors. Assay used: immunoSEQ multiplex PCR; TCRdb lists only in-frame clones, some missing. This sample has 120,000 to 150,000 clones; 73% occur once, and the top ten carry around 14%. The sample taken for sequencing was PBMCs. These TCRs come from a human donor in good health. The CDR3 runs from the conserved cysteine through the conserved F or W. The D gene is left open where the match is weak. Part of the rows lack a size; the others show once, few, many or a class for expanded clones.

j_call: TRBJ2-5
v_call: TRBV9
clone_size: .
d_call: .
cdr3_aa: CASSVGPRGDQETQYF
cdr3_nt: TGTGCCAGCAGCGTAGGCCCCAGGGGCGACCAAGAGACCCAGTACTTC

j_call: TRBJ1-1
v_call: TRBV29-1
clone_size: .
d_call: TRBD1
cdr3_aa: CSVGGQGSAAFF
cdr3_nt: TGCAGCGTTGGGGGACAGGGAAGCGCAGCTTTCTTT

j_call: TRBJ2-5
v_call: TRBV6-6
clone_size: .
d_call: TRBD1
cdr3_aa: CASSIDRGSETQYF
cdr3_nt: TGTGCCAGCAGTATAGACAGGGGGTCTGAGACCCAGTACTTC

j_call: TRBJ2-6
v_call: TRBV27
clone_size: .
d_call: .
cdr3_aa: CASSLYSSGANVLTF
cdr3_nt: TGTGCCAGCAGTTTATACTCCTCTGGGGCCAACGTCCTGACTTTC

j_call: TRBJ2-1
v_call: TRBV6-5
clone_size: .
d_call: .
cdr3_aa: CASSSPSNNEQFF
cdr3_nt: TGTGCCAGCAGTTCGCCGAGTAACAATGAGCAGTTCTTC

j_call: TRBJ2-1
v_call: TRBV9
clone_size: .
d_call: .
cdr3_aa: CASSVGDYGEQFF
cdr3_nt: TGTGCCAGCAGCGTAGGTGATTACGGTGAGCAGTTCTTC

j_call: TRBJ1-6
v_call: TRBV6-5
clone_size: .
d_call: .
cdr3_aa: CASRNPGARSPLHF
cdr3_nt: TGTGCCAGCAGGAACCCGGGAGCTAGATCACCCCTCCACTTT

j_call: TRBJ2-3
v_call: TRBV11-2
clone_size: .
d_call: .
cdr3_aa: CASSLNGWSTDTQYF
cdr3_nt: TGTGCCAGCAGCCTAAACGGGTGGTCCACAGATACGCAGTATTTT

j_call: TRBJ1-1
v_call: TRBV10-3
clone_size: .
d_call: TRBD1
cdr3_aa: CATSGGLNTEAFF
cdr3_nt: TGTGCCACGTCAGGGGGGTTAAACACTGAAGCTTTCTTT

j_call: TRBJ1-1
v_call: TRBV23-1
clone_size: .
d_call: .
cdr3_aa: CASSCGGKAFF
cdr3_nt: TGCGCCAGCAGTTGTGGAGGAAAAGCTTTCTTT

j_call: TRBJ2-7
v_call: TRBV7-9
clone_size: few
d_call: .
cdr3_aa: CASSDTKGGASYSYEQYF
cdr3_nt: TGTGCCAGCAGCGACACAAAGGGGGGGGCGTCCTACTCCTACGAGCAGTACTTC

j_call: TRBJ1-3
v_call: TRBV9
clone_size: .
d_call: .
cdr3_aa: CASSRGGPNSGNTIYF
cdr3_nt: TGTGCCAGCAGCCGAGGAGGGCCTAACTCTGGAAACACCATATATTTT

j_call: TRBJ2-2
v_call: TRBV2
clone_size: .
d_call: TRBD2
cdr3_aa: CASRILAGDTGELFF
cdr3_nt: TGTGCCAGCAGGATTCTGGCGGGAGACACCGGGGAGCTGTTTTTT

j_call: TRBJ1-2
v_call: TRBV2
clone_size: .
d_call: TRBD1
cdr3_aa: CASSERRGDGYTF
cdr3_nt: TGTGCCAGCAGTGAGCGCAGGGGGGATGGCTACACCTTC

j_call: TRBJ1-1
v_call: TRBV6-5
clone_size: .
d_call: .
cdr3_aa: CASSPGNTEAFF
cdr3_nt: TGTGCCAGCAGTCCAGGGAACACTGAAGCTTTCTTT

j_call: TRBJ2-7
v_call: TRBV4-1
clone_size: .
d_call: .
cdr3_aa: CASSQSGVYEQYF
cdr3_nt: TGCGCCAGCAGCCAATCGGGGGTCTACGAGCAGTACTTC

j_call: TRBJ2-1
v_call: TRBV10-3
clone_size: .
d_call: .
cdr3_aa: CAIGVFGGYNEQFF
cdr3_nt: TGTGCCATCGGGGTATTCGGGGGTTACAATGAGCAGTTCTTC

j_call: TRBJ2-7
v_call: TRBV5-1
clone_size: .
d_call: .
cdr3_aa: CASSFFRTLYYEQYF
cdr3_nt: TGCGCCAGCAGCTTCTTTCGGACTCTATACTACGAGCAGTACTTC

j_call: TRBJ1-1
v_call: TRBV4-1
clone_size: .
d_call: .
cdr3_aa: CASSQATRASGENTEAFF
cdr3_nt: TGCGCCAGCAGCCAGGCAACACGGGCTTCAGGGGAGAACACTGAAGCTTTCTTT

j_call: TRBJ2-1
v_call: TRBV5-4
clone_size: .
d_call: TRBD2
cdr3_aa: CASSFSGRVNEQFF
cdr3_nt: TGTGCCAGCAGCTTTAGCGGGAGGGTCAATGAGCAGTTCTTC

j_call: TRBJ2-2
v_call: TRBV18
clone_size: few
d_call: TRBD2
cdr3_aa: CASSPGLLGVGELFF
cdr3_nt: TGTGCCAGCTCACCGGGACTACTAGGTGTCGGGGAGCTGTTTTTT

j_call: TRBJ1-1
v_call: TRBV5-8
clone_size: few
d_call: .
cdr3_aa: CASRGGLPEAFF
cdr3_nt: TGTGCCAGCCGGGGGGGGTTGCCTGAAGCTTTCTTT

j_call: TRBJ2-5
v_call: TRBV30
clone_size: few
d_call: .
cdr3_aa: CAWSVGVQETQYF
cdr3_nt: TGTGCCTGGAGTGTGGGAGTCCAAGAGACCCAGTACTTC

j_call: TRBJ1-1
v_call: TRBV28
clone_size: once
d_call: .
cdr3_aa: CASLRTVGEAFF
cdr3_nt: TGTGCCAGCCTCCGGACAGTTGGTGAAGCTTTCTTT

j_call: TRBJ1-1
v_call: TRBV13
clone_size: .
d_call: .
cdr3_aa: CASSPTARDTEAFF
cdr3_nt: TGTGCCAGCAGCCCCACCGCCAGGGACACTGAAGCTTTCTTT

j_call: TRBJ2-5
v_call: TRBV2
clone_size: .
d_call: TRBD1
cdr3_aa: CASSESRTGLETQYF
cdr3_nt: TGTGCCAGCAGTGAATCTCGGACAGGGTTGGAGACCCAGTACTTC

j_call: TRBJ2-3
v_call: TRBV30
clone_size: .
d_call: .
cdr3_aa: CAWSVLRASRTDTQYF
cdr3_nt: TGTGCCTGGAGTGTACTGCGGGCTAGCCGCACAGATACGCAGTATTTT

j_call: TRBJ2-3
v_call: TRBV29-1
clone_size: .
d_call: .
cdr3_aa: CSVGSVAADTQYF
cdr3_nt: TGCAGCGTTGGATCTGTAGCGGCAGATACGCAGTATTTT

j_call: TRBJ1-1
v_call: TRBV28
clone_size: .
d_call: .
cdr3_aa: CASSSIYLLNTEAFF
cdr3_nt: TGTGCCAGCAGTAGCATATATCTCCTGAACACTGAAGCTTTCTTT

j_call: TRBJ2-1
v_call: TRBV29-1
clone_size: .
d_call: TRBD2
cdr3_aa: CSDRLAGGYNEQFF
cdr3_nt: TGCAGCGACCGACTAGCGGGAGGGTACAATGAGCAGTTCTTC

j_call: TRBJ2-2
v_call: TRBV6-1
clone_size: few
d_call: TRBD2
cdr3_aa: CATTGGGRRAGELFF
cdr3_nt: TGTGCCACGACCGGGGGGGGGAGACGGGCCGGGGAGCTGTTTTTT

j_call: TRBJ2-7
v_call: TRBV10-2
clone_size: few
d_call: TRBD2
cdr3_aa: CASRSGGQEQYF
cdr3_nt: TGCGCCAGCAGGTCGGGGGGGCAGGAGCAGTACTTC

j_call: TRBJ2-1
v_call: TRBV6-1
clone_size: .
d_call: TRBD1
cdr3_aa: CASRVRDSSYNEQFF
cdr3_nt: TGTGCCAGCAGAGTCCGGGACAGTTCCTACAATGAGCAGTTCTTC

j_call: TRBJ1-3
v_call: TRBV28
clone_size: few
d_call: TRBD1
cdr3_aa: CASSLLSGGSGNTIYF
cdr3_nt: TGTGCCAGCAGTTTACTTTCAGGGGGCTCTGGAAACACCATATATTTT

j_call: TRBJ2-1
v_call: TRBV10-2
clone_size: once
d_call: TRBD1
cdr3_aa: CASDRDNEQFF
cdr3_nt: TGCGCCAGCGACAGGGACAATGAGCAGTTCTTC

j_call: TRBJ2-7
v_call: TRBV6-5
clone_size: .
d_call: .
cdr3_aa: CASSYSDSYEQYF
cdr3_nt: TGTGCCAGCAGTTACTCTGACAGCTACGAGCAGTACTTC

j_call: TRBJ1-5
v_call: TRBV29-1
clone_size: .
d_call: TRBD1
cdr3_aa: CSVIDRGNQPQHF
cdr3_nt: TGCAGCGTCATAGACAGGGGTAATCAGCCCCAGCATTTT

j_call: TRBJ2-3
v_call: TRBV5-4
clone_size: once
d_call: TRBD2
cdr3_aa: CASSLILAGGTDTQYF
cdr3_nt: TGTGCCAGCAGCTTGATACTAGCGGGAGGAACAGATACGCAGTATTTT

j_call: TRBJ2-7
v_call: TRBV28
clone_size: .
d_call: TRBD1
cdr3_aa: CASSLFSGGWVRGRSSSYEQYF
cdr3_nt: TGTGCCAGCAGTTTATTTTCTGGAGGGTGGGTCAGGGGGCGGTCGAGCTCCTACGAGCAGTACTTC

j_call: TRBJ2-2
v_call: TRBV30
clone_size: .
d_call: TRBD1
cdr3_aa: CAWRGDRGMGELFF
cdr3_nt: TGTGCCTGGAGAGGGGACAGGGGTATGGGGGAGCTGTTTTTT

j_call: TRBJ2-5
v_call: TRBV29-1
clone_size: few
d_call: TRBD1
cdr3_aa: CSVVGGTGAGETQYF
cdr3_nt: TGCAGCGTTGTCGGTGGGACAGGGGCGGGAGAGACCCAGTACTTC

j_call: TRBJ1-2
v_call: TRBV19
clone_size: once
d_call: .
cdr3_aa: CASYKRDTANYGYTF
cdr3_nt: TGTGCCAGTTACAAGAGGGACACAGCAAACTATGGCTACACCTTC